Below, one TCR beta chain is given with its context. Its target is not known. The source of the sample is a study of cytomegalovirus exposure and HLA in healthy donors. Study background: An early release of data contained around 80 million unique TCRs, which came from HLA-typed donors. Study results and caveats: Generally TCR sequences proved uncommon, though certain public TCRs appeared in numerous donors. Analyzed later, most CMV-associated TCR beta chains appeared HLA-restricted.

In germline, CDR1 is ENHRY, CDR2 SYGVKD. This CDR3 spans 12 amino acids. The V gene lost 7 bases and the J gene lost 4 bases, with 11 bases spanning the gap. Primers included in the PCR were 60 Vbeta and 13 Jbeta primers. Assay used: immunoSEQ multiplex PCR; TCRdb lists only in-frame clones, some missing. Among roughly 160,000 clones listed, around 80% were seen once. The sequence was collected from a man in his forties in good health and CMV-seronegative. V gene TRBV10-3 combines with J gene TRBJ2-7; tentative D call: TRBD2 (6 bases). Source material: PBMCs. CDR3 region: CAIMGGSYEQYF. Written as DNA, the CDR3 is TGTGCCATCATGGGGGGATCGTACGAGCAGTACTTC.